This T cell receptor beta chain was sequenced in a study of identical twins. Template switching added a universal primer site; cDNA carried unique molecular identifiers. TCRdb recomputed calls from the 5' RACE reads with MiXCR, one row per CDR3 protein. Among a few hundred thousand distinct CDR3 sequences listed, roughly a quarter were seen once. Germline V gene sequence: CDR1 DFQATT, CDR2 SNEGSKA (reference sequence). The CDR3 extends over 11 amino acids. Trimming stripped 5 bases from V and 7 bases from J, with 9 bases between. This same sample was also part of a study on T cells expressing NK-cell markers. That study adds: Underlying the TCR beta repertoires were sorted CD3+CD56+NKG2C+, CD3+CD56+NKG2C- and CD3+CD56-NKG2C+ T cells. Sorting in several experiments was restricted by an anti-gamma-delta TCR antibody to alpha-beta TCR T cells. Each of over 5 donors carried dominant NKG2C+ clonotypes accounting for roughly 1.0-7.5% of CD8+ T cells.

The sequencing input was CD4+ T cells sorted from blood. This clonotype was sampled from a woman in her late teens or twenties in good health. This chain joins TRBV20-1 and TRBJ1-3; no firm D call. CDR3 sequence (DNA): TGCAGTGCTCCAGATGCGAACACCATATATTTT. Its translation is CSAPDANTIYF.